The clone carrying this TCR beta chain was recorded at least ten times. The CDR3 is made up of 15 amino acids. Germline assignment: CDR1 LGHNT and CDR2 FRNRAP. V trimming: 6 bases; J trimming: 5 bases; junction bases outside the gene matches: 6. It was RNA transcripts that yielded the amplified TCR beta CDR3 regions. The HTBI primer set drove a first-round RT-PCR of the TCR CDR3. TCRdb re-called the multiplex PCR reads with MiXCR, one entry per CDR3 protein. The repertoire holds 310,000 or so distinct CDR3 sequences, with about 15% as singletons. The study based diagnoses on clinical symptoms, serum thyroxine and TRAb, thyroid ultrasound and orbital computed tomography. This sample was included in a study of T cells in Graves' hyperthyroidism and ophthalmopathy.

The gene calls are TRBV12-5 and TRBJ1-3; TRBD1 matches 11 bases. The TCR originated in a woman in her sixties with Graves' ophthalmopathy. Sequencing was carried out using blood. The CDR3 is CASGPWTGGRNTIYF. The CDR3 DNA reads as TGTGCTAGTGGACCCTGGACAGGGGGCCGAAACACCATATATTTT.